Included here is one T cell receptor (beta chain) sequence, with context. Antigen specificity is unknown. A much larger clone lies one base from this, so it may be a read error. The data are from a study of T cells after yellow fever vaccination. On the study more broadly: The authors prepared low-cell-number fractions using SMART-Seq v4 Ultra Low Input.

UMIs and a universal primer site were added when TCR cDNA was made by 5'RACE template switching. TCRdb analysed the 5' RACE reads with MiXCR anew, one entry per CDR3 protein. The sample consists of about 75,000 distinct CDR3 sequences, around 7.9% of them appearing once. The germline V gene encodes CDR1 ENHRY and CDR2 SYGVKD. The CDR3 extends over 16 amino acids. Study-wide results and caveats: The CD4 compartment and the CD8 compartment contained a small share of clonotypes in common. Post-booster repertoires again held most primary-vaccination clones (about 96% CD4, approximately 90% CD8).

The V gene is TRBV10-3, the J gene TRBJ2-6; TRBD1 aligns across 9 bases. The origin of this receptor is a young man who received the YFV17D yellow fever vaccine. The sample here was CD8+ T cells sorted from PBMCs, taken around 10 days after the first yellow fever vaccination. CDR3: CAISDTGGRGANVPTF. As DNA, the CDR3 is TGTGCCATCAGTGATACAGGGGGCAGAGGGGCCAACGTCCCGACTTTC.